The 3 T cell receptor beta chains below were found in one sample sequenced in a study of blood T cell repertoires in COVID-19. Clones were read by immunoSEQ multiplex PCR, and TCRdb kept only the in-frame ones, dropping some. The top ten clones hold less than 3.5% of a sample with some 200,000 clones, around nine tenths of them seen once. The sequenced sample consisted of peripheral blood. The receptors were gathered from a man between 70 and 80 years old with acute or convalescent COVID-19.

On this clone itself: A junction boundary mismatches the germline segment, possibly from a read error. The chain joins TRBV7-9 to TRBJ1-2; 9 bases map to TRBD1. The CDR3 is made up of 13 amino acids. Germline lookup yields CDR1 SEHNR and CDR2 FQNEAQ (reference sequence). The CDR3 DNA follows: TGTGCCAGCAGCTTGCCCCCGGGACAGGGCCATCACTTC. Its translation: CASSLPPGQGHHF.

The CDR3 nucleotides read TGTGCCAGCAGTGACGGCAGAGGAAGCAATCAGCCCCAGCATTTT. Amino acid sequence: CASSDGRGSNQPQHF. The rearrangement links TRBV2 to TRBJ1-5; D gene uncertain. CDR1 and CDR2 (germline): SNHLY, FYNNEI. V gave up 3 bases and J gave up 1 base, with 10 bases separating them. CDR3 length: 15 residues.

The CDR3 coding sequence is TGTGCCAGCAGAGGACACTATAGCAATCAGCCCCAGCATTTT. It translates to CASRGHYSNQPQHF. The chain employs TRBV27 and TRBJ1-5, with D maybe TRBD1 (5 bases). This CDR3 comprises 14 residues. The V gene lost 6 bases and the J gene lost 0 bases, with 9 bases spanning the gap. Germline V CDR1 and CDR2: MNHEY, SMNVEV (reference sequence).